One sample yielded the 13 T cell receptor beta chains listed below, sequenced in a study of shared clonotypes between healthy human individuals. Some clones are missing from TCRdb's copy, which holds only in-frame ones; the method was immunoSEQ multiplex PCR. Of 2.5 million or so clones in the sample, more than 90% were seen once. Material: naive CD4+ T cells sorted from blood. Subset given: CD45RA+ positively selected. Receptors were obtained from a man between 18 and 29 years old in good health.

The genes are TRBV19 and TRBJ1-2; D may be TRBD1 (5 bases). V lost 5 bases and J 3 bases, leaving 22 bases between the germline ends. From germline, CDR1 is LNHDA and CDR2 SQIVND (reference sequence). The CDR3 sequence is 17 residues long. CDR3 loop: CASSATSVGGSHYGYTF. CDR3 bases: TGTGCCAGTAGTGCAACCTCGGTGGGGGGGTCCCACTATGGCTACACCTTC.

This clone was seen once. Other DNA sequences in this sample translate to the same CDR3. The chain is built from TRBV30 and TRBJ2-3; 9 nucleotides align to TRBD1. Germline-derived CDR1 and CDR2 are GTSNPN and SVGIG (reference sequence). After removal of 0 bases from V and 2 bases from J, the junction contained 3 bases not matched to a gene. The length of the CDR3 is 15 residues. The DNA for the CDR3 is TGTGCCTGGAGTGTCGGGACAGGGTCCACAGATACGCAGTATTTT. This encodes CAWSVGTGSTDTQYF.

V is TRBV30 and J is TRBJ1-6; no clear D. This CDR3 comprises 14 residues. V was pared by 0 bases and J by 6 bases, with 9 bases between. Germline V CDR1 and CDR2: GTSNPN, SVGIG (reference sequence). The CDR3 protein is CAWSVQRVNSPLHF. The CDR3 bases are TGTGCCTGGAGTGTACAGAGAGTTAATTCACCCCTCCACTTT.

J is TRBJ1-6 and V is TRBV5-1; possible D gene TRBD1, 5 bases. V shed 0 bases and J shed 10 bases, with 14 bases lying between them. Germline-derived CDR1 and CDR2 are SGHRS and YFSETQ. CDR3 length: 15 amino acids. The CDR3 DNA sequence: TGCGCCAGCAGCTTGGGTATGGGGGGGTCCTCACCCCTCCACTTT. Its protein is CASSLGMGGSSPLHF.

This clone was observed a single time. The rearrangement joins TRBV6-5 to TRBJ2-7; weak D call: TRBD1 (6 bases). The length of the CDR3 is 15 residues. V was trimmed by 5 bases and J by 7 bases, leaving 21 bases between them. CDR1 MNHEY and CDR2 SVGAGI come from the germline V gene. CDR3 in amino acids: CASSRPGTRAVEQYF. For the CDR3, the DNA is TGTGCCAGCAGTCGACCCGGGACAAGAGCTGTGGAGCAGTACTTC.

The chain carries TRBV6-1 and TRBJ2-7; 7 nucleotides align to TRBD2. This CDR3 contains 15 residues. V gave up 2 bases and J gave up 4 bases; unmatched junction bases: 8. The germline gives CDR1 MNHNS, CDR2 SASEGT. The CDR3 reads CASSERTGGGYEQYF. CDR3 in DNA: TGTGCCAGCAGTGAACGCACTGGGGGGGGGTACGAGCAGTACTTC.

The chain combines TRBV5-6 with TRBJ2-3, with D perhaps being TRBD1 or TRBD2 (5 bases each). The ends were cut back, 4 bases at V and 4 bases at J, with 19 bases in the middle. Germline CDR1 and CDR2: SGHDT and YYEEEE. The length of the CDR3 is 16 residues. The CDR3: CASSIGPRGAADTQYF. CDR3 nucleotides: TGTGCCAGCAGCATTGGTCCCAGAGGGGCCGCAGATACGCAGTATTTT.

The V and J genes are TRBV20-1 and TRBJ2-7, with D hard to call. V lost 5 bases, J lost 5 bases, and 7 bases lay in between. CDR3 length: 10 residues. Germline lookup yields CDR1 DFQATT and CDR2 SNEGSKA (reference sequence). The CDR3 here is CSARKDEQYF. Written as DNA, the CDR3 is TGCAGTGCTCGAAAAGACGAGCAGTACTTC.

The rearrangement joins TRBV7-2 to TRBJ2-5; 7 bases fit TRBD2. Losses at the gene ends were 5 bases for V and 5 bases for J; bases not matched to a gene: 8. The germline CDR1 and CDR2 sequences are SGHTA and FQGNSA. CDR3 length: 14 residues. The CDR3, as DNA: TGTGCCAGCAGCCGGGGGAGAGCGGGGGAGACCCAGTACTTC. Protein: CASSRGRAGETQYF.

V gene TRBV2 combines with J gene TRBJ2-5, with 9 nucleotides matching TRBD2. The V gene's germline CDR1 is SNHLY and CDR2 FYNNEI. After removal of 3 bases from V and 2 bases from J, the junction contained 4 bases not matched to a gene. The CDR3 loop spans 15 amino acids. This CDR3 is CASSEGGLAQETQYF. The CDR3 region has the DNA TGTGCCAGCAGTGAGGGTGGACTAGCGCAAGAGACCCAGTACTTC.

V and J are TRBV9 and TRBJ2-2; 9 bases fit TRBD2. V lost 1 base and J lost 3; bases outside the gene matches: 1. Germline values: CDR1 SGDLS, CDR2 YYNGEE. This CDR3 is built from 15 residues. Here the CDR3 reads CASSVLAGYTGELFF. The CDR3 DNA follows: TGTGCCAGCAGCGTACTAGCGGGGTACACCGGGGAGCTGTTTTTT.

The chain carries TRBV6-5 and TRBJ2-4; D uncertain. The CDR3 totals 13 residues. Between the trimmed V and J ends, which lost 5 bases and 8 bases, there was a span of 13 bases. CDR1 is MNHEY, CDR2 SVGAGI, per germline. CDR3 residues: CASSRTRVDIQYF. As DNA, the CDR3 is TGTGCCAGCAGTCGAACCCGGGTGGACATTCAGTACTTC.

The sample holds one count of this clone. The CDR3 nucleotides read TGTGCCAGTAGTACCTGGACTAGCGGGGCCCTAGCCAAAAACATTCAGTACTTC. It codes for CASSTWTSGALAKNIQYF. The chain joins TRBV19 to TRBJ2-4; 12 bases are a match to TRBD2. Per the germline V gene, CDR1 is LNHDA and CDR2 is SQIVND (reference sequence). With 4 bases clipped from V and 0 bases from J, the junction kept 7 bases outside the gene matches. The CDR3 consists of 18 residues. Based on the CDR3 plus reference TRBV19 and TRBJ2-4, the full variable domain is DGGITQSPKYLFRKEGQNVTLSCEQNLNHDAMYWYRQDPGQGLRLIYYSQIVNDFQKGDIAEGYSVSREKKESFPLTVTSAQKNPTAFYLCASSTWTSGALAKNIQYFGAGTRLSVL.